This is a list of T cell receptor beta chains from one sample in a study of blood T cell repertoires in COVID-19. Sequencing used immunoSEQ multiplex PCR; TCRdb keeps in-frame clones, though not all of them. The sample includes approximately 98,000 clones, approximately 80% of them seen just once. Source material: peripheral blood. Receptor source: a woman between 65 and 79 years old with acute or convalescent COVID-19. Both conserved end residues are trimmed from each CDR3. Only some rows state a clone size, as once, few, many or a class for expanded clones.

cdr3_aa j_call clone_size cdr3_length v_call
ASSTHRAPATNEKLF TRBJ1-4 NA 15 TRBV27
ATSAGTSGSAQETQY TRBJ2-5 once 15 TRBV24-1
ASSLAGGAYGYT TRBJ1-2 NA 12 TRBV7-9
ASSQEGQGYGYT TRBJ1-2 NA 12 TRBV4-3
ASSPGQGYGNTEAF TRBJ1-1 NA 14 TRBV6-2/TRBV6-3
AWSVGDRGRSPLH TRBJ1-6 NA 13 TRBV30
AWSPLETQY TRBJ2-5 NA 9 TRBV30
ASNGQPGLAGPTDTQY TRBJ2-3 NA 16 TRBV9
ASSEQDRRNTIY TRBJ1-3 NA 12 TRBV6-5
ASSLVQTNSGGYT TRBJ1-2 NA 13 TRBV7-2
ATSRDFRGSYNSPLH TRBJ1-6 NA 15 TRBV15
ASSLQGGAYNEQF TRBJ2-1 NA 13 TRBV5-1
ASNQGAQDTEAF TRBJ1-1 NA 12 TRBV5-1
ASSPPPGAQPQH TRBJ1-5 NA 12 TRBV6-6
ASSQDYASDTQY TRBJ2-3 NA 12 TRBV4-2
ASSQVAGTGKAEGSGYT TRBJ1-2 NA 17 TRBV4-1
ASSRAGGETQY TRBJ2-5 NA 11 TRBV18
ASRVYRVVGYEQY TRBJ2-7 NA 13 TRBV28
ASSEDPTGGTLGPQH TRBJ1-5 NA 15 TRBV6-1
ASSPRTGSATQY TRBJ2-5 NA 12 TRBV19
ASSRDYSNQPQH TRBJ1-5 NA 12 TRBV2
ASSLQSGGRQPQH TRBJ1-5 NA 13 TRBV7-2
ASRDQGAGGYT TRBJ1-2 NA 11 TRBV2
ASSLGGGLAEGEQF TRBJ2-1 NA 14 TRBV19
SASHLASGGEVQETQY TRBJ2-5 NA 16 TRBV20-1
ASSYRRDTEAF TRBJ1-1 few 11 TRBV7-3
ASSYYFLDNEQF TRBJ2-1 NA 12 TRBV6-6
ASSDTSGTYNEQF TRBJ2-1 NA 13 TRBV9
ASTRTALAKNIQY TRBJ2-4 NA 13 TRBV23-1
ASSLSSGSYEQY TRBJ2-7 NA 12 TRBV11-2
ASSQDISGGRTDTQY TRBJ2-3 once 15 TRBV3-1/TRBV3-2
ASSLDRNNSPLH TRBJ1-6 once 12 TRBV5-4
ATTKRGASGVTDTQY TRBJ2-3 NA 15 TRBV15
ASTTGLAGTELF TRBJ2-2 NA 12 TRBV6-5
ATSDPGGVETQY TRBJ2-5 NA 12 TRBV24-1
ASSLRENTEAF TRBJ1-1 NA 11 TRBV11-2
ASSYGDRRSYEQY TRBJ2-7 NA 13 TRBV6-5
ASSALAGGRIGELF TRBJ2-2 NA 14 TRBV2
ATSEEGGRTDTQY TRBJ2-3 NA 13 TRBV24-1
ASSLTENYGYT TRBJ1-2 NA 11 TRBV7-9
ASSRTGQVNQPQH TRBJ1-5 NA 13 TRBV27
ASSEQGQMNTKAF TRBJ1-1 NA 13 TRBV6-1
ASEGGNNEQF TRBJ2-1 NA 10 TRBV11-3
ASSPGLASPSSYNEQF TRBJ2-1 NA 16 TRBV28
ASSGGDRPYNGYT TRBJ1-2 NA 13 TRBV5-1
ASSPDRVYQPQH TRBJ1-5 NA 12 TRBV7-2
ASSWAGGANEKLF TRBJ1-4 NA 13 TRBV6-5